This T cell receptor beta chain was captured in a study of yellow fever vaccine responses in identical twins. This clonotype was seen more than once but under ten times. What it recognizes is unknown. Study results and limitations: Vaccine-induced T cell responses in twins were reportedly observed to appear partly convergent, partly personalized.

TCRdb fed the RT-PCR reads into MiXCR, producing one record per CDR3 protein. The data contain around 20,000 distinct CDR3 sequences, roughly 70% of them singletons. This CDR3 spans 12 amino acids. Trimming shortened V by 11 bases and J by 0 bases, and 10 bases separated the two germline ends. Germline values: CDR1 LNHDA, CDR2 SQIVND (reference sequence). The sequence derives from a woman aged 18 to 35 who received the yellow fever vaccine. The chain is built from TRBV19 and TRBJ1-1, with D perhaps matching TRBD1 (5 bases). The sample consisted of T cells from blood (PBMCs), unsorted or a sorted subset (not recorded which), taken before or after yellow fever vaccination (not recorded which). This CDR3 is CAAGGMNTEAFF. CDR3 bases: TGTGCCGCGGGGGGTATGAACACTGAAGCTTTCTTT.